This is a list of T cell receptor beta chains from one sample in a study of T cell responses to AZD1222 COVID-19 vaccine. Sequenced by immunoSEQ multiplex PCR; TCRdb stores in-frame clones only, minus some. This table holds approximately 200,000 clones, 80% to 90% found once. Material: peripheral blood, obtained on day 0 of MenACWY control vaccination. The source is an adult in good health. Each CDR3 is given with its conserved first and last residue.

v_gene	j_gene	CDR3aa
TRBV7-9	TRBJ2-1	CASSAGTSGLLNEQFF
TRBV10-3	TRBJ2-1	CAIRRRTSQYYNEQFF
TRBV7-2	TRBJ2-7	CASSLRYEQYF
TRBV27	TRBJ2-7	CASSWGAAGAYEQYF
TRBV7-9	TRBJ2-7	CASSFAGGTYEQYF
TRBV28	TRBJ2-3	CASAEGSTDTQYF
TRBV29-1	TRBJ2-6	CSVSGAGANVLTF
TRBV19	TRBJ2-1	CASRLDRASYNEQFF
TRBV6-5	TRBJ1-2	CATEGGGNYGYTF
TRBV25-1	TRBJ1-5	CASSRAGDNQPQHF
TRBV6-2/TRBV6-3	TRBJ2-7	CASSFGQVINEQYF
TRBV3-1/TRBV3-2	TRBJ2-1	CASSQGAGTGGYNEQFF
TRBV11-1	TRBJ2-1	CASSPQGNEQFF
TRBV9	TRBJ2-7	CASSIGQGTYEQYF
TRBV11-3	TRBJ2-4	CASSLVQGDIQYF
TRBV7-8	TRBJ2-7	CASSFSAATRYEQYF
TRBV7-3	TRBJ2-3	CASSLTGTSPDTQYF
TRBV5-6	TRBJ2-4	CASSLGTSRIQYF
TRBV9	TRBJ2-5	CASSVVPSGGAGETQYF
TRBV29-1	TRBJ1-1	CSVEATGILNTEAFF
TRBV19	TRBJ1-1	CASSILQSIQGGNTEAFF
TRBV3-1/TRBV3-2	TRBJ1-6	CASSQDIVPVNSPLHF
TRBV5-5	TRBJ2-3	CASSSLAEGTDTQYF
TRBV5-1	TRBJ1-3	CASSLGSELLSGNTIYF
TRBV2	TRBJ1-4	CASSEAVTSGTNEKLFF
TRBV5-4	TRBJ2-5	CASSLAGTGGETQYF
TRBV7-8	TRBJ1-3	CASSFQGSGNTIYF
TRBV20-1	TRBJ2-7	CSASPLGREHSYEQYF
TRBV5-4	TRBJ2-1	CASSLDQGNYNEQFF
TRBV4-2	TRBJ2-7	CASSQDLASGSYEQYF
TRBV27	TRBJ1-6	CASSLGSYNSPLHF
TRBV14	TRBJ1-1	CASSQGSLGSVFTEAFF
TRBV5-1	TRBJ1-5	CASSFGDNQPQHF
TRBV5-4	TRBJ2-7	CASTNQGGGMGEQYF
TRBV30	TRBJ1-2	CAGAGGGNFLYTF
TRBV23-1	TRBJ2-7	CASSQARVSEQYF
TRBV6-5	TRBJ2-7	CASKAGTSGTYEQYF
TRBV7-9	TRBJ1-3	CASSRRQGDSGNTIYF
TRBV6-1	TRBJ1-6	CASSESGTGNSPLHF
TRBV30	TRBJ1-3	CAWKEGPSGNTIYF
TRBV27	TRBJ2-7	CASSFEPDGAYEQYF
TRBV28	TRBJ1-5	CASSTASFNSNQPQHF
TRBV5-1	TRBJ1-5	CASSFGTGDGIYPHQPQHF
TRBV5-1	TRBJ1-2	CASTRDRNDYTF
TRBV12-3/TRBV12-4	TRBJ1-2	CASSPKSYGYTF
TRBV30	TRBJ2-3	CAWSVSQQTQYF